The T cell receptor (beta chain) described here comes from a study of shared clonotypes between healthy human individuals. CD45RO-negative CD8 cells positively selected for CCR7 made up the naive population, which excluded terminally differentiated effector memory CD45RA+ cells. Deep-level running was used for the assay. Clones were read by immunoSEQ multiplex PCR, and TCRdb kept only the in-frame ones, dropping some. The sample has some 2,100,000 clones; about 92% are singletons. The study, taken as a whole, reports: The researchers took only blood, and tissue repertoires probably look different.

A word on this clone: Its matching antigen is unknown.

Sequenced sample: naive CD8+ T cells from PBMCs. The sequence was obtained from a man aged 18 to 29 in good health. Some clones in this sample may be carry-over from other donors' samples.

CDR3 in DNA: TGTGCCAGCAGTCTAAGGGAATCTGGGGCCAACGTCCTGACTTTC. Translated, it gives CASSLRESGANVLTF. The chain joins TRBV4-2 to TRBJ2-6; D is unclear. CDR3 length: 15 residues. Trimming pared 6 bases from V and 1 base from J, leaving 10 bases between. The germline V gene encodes CDR1 LGHNA and CDR2 YNFKEQ.